This T cell receptor (beta chain) was sequenced in a study of cytomegalovirus exposure and HLA in healthy donors. Study-wide results and limits: For cytomegalovirus status, the classifier reportedly gave diagnoses with high specificity and sensitivity. In a later analysis, first-cohort TCR clusters were found to tend to co-occur in the 130 or so validation repertoires.

The data were produced by immunoSEQ multiplex PCR, yet TCRdb's version contains in-frame clones alone and is incomplete. The repertoire holds fewer than 150,000 clones, around 90% seen once, with approximately 7.5% in the top ten. The junction had 17 bases not matched to a gene; V was cut back by 1 base and J by 12 bases. The V gene's germline CDR1 is SGHVS and CDR2 FQNEAQ. The CDR3 sequence is 17 residues long. From the roughly 110-subject validation cohort, which was separate from the roughly 670-subject first cohort, the donors were drawn. This clone came up once. Antigen: not known. The sequence derives from a woman between 18 and 30 years old in good health and CMV-seropositive. This sequence joins TRBV7-8 and TRBJ2-1; 8 bases agree with TRBD2. Sequencing input: PBMCs. The CDR3, as DNA: TGTGCCAGCAGCTTAGAAGTTGTAGCGGGACCCTTTAAAGGGCAGTTCTTC. As protein: CASSLEVVAGPFKGQFF.